This entry features one TCR delta chain sequence. No antigen is known for it. A much larger clone differs from this one at a single base, so this may be a read error. Pregnant women receiving prenatal care in Kampala, Uganda, were recruited, and the infants of these women were enrolled, with documentation of maternal HIV status required. Home visits to families took place weekly, and collection of infant clinical information, oral swabs and peripheral blood began at 6 weeks of age and was repeated every 4 months after that. Blood was drawn into heparin tubes, and PBMC were separated by Ficoll-Paque density gradient centrifugation and then cryopreserved. CDR1 is given as GEAIGNYY and CDR2 as EKD, both from the germline V gene. Trimmed from V: 0 bases; trimmed from J: 2 bases; junction bases lacking a gene match: 16. The CDR3 goes from the cysteine to the phenylalanine over 19 residues. The retained sequence is limited to the CDR3, 57 bases, with the frame set at the first base.

The entry originates in a study of delta chains in infants with herpesvirus infections (dated by TCRdb to 2022 to 2025). In the study overall: A Ugandan infant birth cohort was prospectively followed from birth to characterize gammadelta T cell responses to primary cytomegalovirus (CMV) infection. The study looked for a public fetal Vdelta1/Vgamma8 gammadelta TCR clonotype in infants infected with CMV after birth. gammadelta TCRs were sequenced from PBMC of some 20 CMV-infected infants (one congenitally infected) and 8 CMV-uninfected infants with enough sample available. By approximate age, the infant blood samples fell into groups of 1.5, 4, 8 and 12 months. Belgian fetal and cord blood gammadelta TCR data that had been published previously were included solely for comparison and were not produced in this cohort. The investigation overall reported the following: In CMV-uninfected infants, the public clonotype might still be present but below the detection limit. The public Vdelta1 clonotype was detected in about 20% of the 18 CMV-infected infants, namely three infected postnatally before 120 days of age and the congenitally infected infant. Within Vdelta1 cells, the frequency of the public clonotype appeared to be inversely correlated with age at infection and to decay rapidly, seemingly not persisting past roughly two months. Detection of the public clonotype was limited to the first time point after infection, and the public clonotype was not found in uninfected infants or in infants infected after 120 days. The authors noted a small sample size and no race- or environment-matched controls, since nearly all Ugandans acquire CMV before adulthood.

To prepare the library, RT-PCR was applied. PBMC RNA was reverse transcribed with SuperScript II using gamma-chain- and delta-chain-specific primers to generate TCR cDNA. After purification with AMPure XP beads, the cDNA was amplified and indexed with Illumina adapters using the Nextera XT Index Kit. Sequencing of gammadelta TCR libraries was carried out on an Illumina MiSeq using a V2 300-cycle kit. The published analysis was carried out like this. Using MiXCR v2.1.12, CDR3 sequences were assembled, and reads were mapped onto D, J and V genes obtained from GenBank. VDJtools v1.2.1 was used to carry out repertoire analyses of the CDR3 clonotypes. TCRdb recomputed clones from the public reads with CATT; identical DNA rows were then combined. What appears here as the V and J calls and clone size reflects TCRdb's work, not the paper's. The sample table records roughly 840 delta-chain clones; approximately 30% of these occur just once. Roughly a quarter of the sample belongs to the ten largest clones.

Recombination connected TRDV2 to TRDJ1; the junction holds 8 bases that match TRDD3. This receptor was obtained from a human donor who was a Ugandan infant, either HIV-exposed or HIV-unexposed (not recorded which). The material sequenced was peripheral blood, taken at time point 2 of longitudinal follow-up. CDR3 loop: CACDTIPTGGPGVTDKLIF. The bases read TGTGCCTGTGACACCATTCCAACTGGGGGCCCGGGGGTAACCGATAAACTCATCTTT.